These T cell receptor beta chains were read from a single sample in a study of blood T cell repertoires in COVID-19. Using immunoSEQ multiplex PCR, the repertoire was profiled, and TCRdb retains in-frame clones only, with some absent. Found here are about 420,000 clones, roughly 90% of them singletons; the top ten hold approximately 0.92%. The sample taken for sequencing was peripheral blood. These receptors were collected from a man younger than 35 with COVID-19, enrolled during active disease. CDR3s include the opening cysteine and the closing phenylalanine or tryptophan. Fields, in order: D gene, clone size, J gene, V gene, CDR3 protein, CDR3 DNA. The D gene is left open where the match is weak. Size is omitted from some rows. Given values are once, few, many or a class for expanded clones.

d_gene: NA; abundance: NA; j_gene: TRBJ2-1; v_gene: TRBV5-1; CDR3aa: CASSFFIARSYNEQFF; CDR3nt: TGCGCCAGCAGCTTTTTTATAGCACGCTCCTACAATGAGCAGTTCTTC
d_gene: TRBD2; abundance: NA; j_gene: TRBJ2-7; v_gene: TRBV2; CDR3aa: CASRRAGGQNEQYF; CDR3nt: TGTGCCAGCAGGAGAGCGGGAGGGCAGAACGAGCAGTACTTC
d_gene: NA; abundance: once; j_gene: TRBJ1-1; v_gene: TRBV7-2; CDR3aa: CASSSGTEAFF; CDR3nt: TGTGCCAGCAGCTCCGGTACTGAAGCTTTCTTT
d_gene: NA; abundance: NA; j_gene: TRBJ1-5; v_gene: TRBV19; CDR3aa: CASNLRDSNQPQHF; CDR3nt: TGTGCCAGTAATCTCAGGGATAGCAATCAGCCCCAGCATTTT
d_gene: NA; abundance: few; j_gene: TRBJ2-1; v_gene: TRBV2; CDR3aa: CASSEDSYNEQFF; CDR3nt: TGTGCCAGCAGTGAGGACAGTTACAATGAGCAGTTCTTC
d_gene: NA; abundance: NA; j_gene: TRBJ2-2; v_gene: TRBV27; CDR3aa: CASSLSRKNTGELFF; CDR3nt: TGTGCCAGCAGTTTATCGCGCAAGAACACCGGGGAGCTGTTTTTT
d_gene: NA; abundance: once; j_gene: TRBJ2-7; v_gene: TRBV6-5; CDR3aa: CASSYSNSYEQYF; CDR3nt: TGTGCCAGCAGTTACTCGAACAGCTACGAGCAGTACTTC
d_gene: NA; abundance: NA; j_gene: TRBJ1-1; v_gene: TRBV7-9; CDR3aa: CASSLVGGFAEAFF; CDR3nt: TGTGCCAGCAGCTTAGTGGGGGGTTTCGCTGAAGCTTTCTTT
d_gene: NA; abundance: once; j_gene: TRBJ1-3; v_gene: TRBV11-2; CDR3aa: CASSRSLSGGNTIYF; CDR3nt: TGTGCCAGCAGCCGCTCACTTTCGGGGGGAAACACCATATATTTT
d_gene: NA; abundance: NA; j_gene: TRBJ2-2; v_gene: TRBV7-8; CDR3aa: CASSLGPQSGQTGELFF; CDR3nt: TGTGCCAGCAGCTTAGGACCCCAAAGCGGGCAAACCGGGGAGCTGTTTTTT
d_gene: NA; abundance: NA; j_gene: TRBJ1-6; v_gene: TRBV5-6; CDR3aa: CASSLQSNSPLHF; CDR3nt: TGTGCCAGCAGCCTACAGAGCAATTCACCCCTCCACTTT
d_gene: TRBD1; abundance: NA; j_gene: TRBJ1-2; v_gene: TRBV2; CDR3aa: CASSSLGQGVYGYTF; CDR3nt: TGTGCCAGCAGTTCCTTGGGACAGGGAGTTTATGGCTACACCTTC
d_gene: NA; abundance: once; j_gene: TRBJ2-4; v_gene: TRBV5-1; CDR3aa: CASSAGQSGNIQYF; CDR3nt: TGCGCCAGCAGCGCGGGACAGTCGGGAAACATTCAGTACTTC
d_gene: NA; abundance: NA; j_gene: TRBJ2-7; v_gene: TRBV27; CDR3aa: CASSTLSSYEQYF; CDR3nt: TGTGCCAGCAGCACCCTGAGCTCCTACGAGCAGTACTTC
d_gene: TRBD2; abundance: once; j_gene: TRBJ2-2; v_gene: TRBV4-2; CDR3aa: CASSQERGSGSTGELFF; CDR3nt: TGTGCCAGCAGCCAAGAAAGGGGTAGCGGGAGTACCGGGGAGCTGTTTTTT
d_gene: NA; abundance: NA; j_gene: TRBJ2-1; v_gene: TRBV2; CDR3aa: CASSERSTFGEQFF; CDR3nt: TGTGCCAGCAGTGAGAGGTCTACTTTCGGTGAGCAGTTCTTC
d_gene: TRBD2; abundance: NA; j_gene: TRBJ2-1; v_gene: TRBV19; CDR3aa: CASSIRGASGNNEQFF; CDR3nt: TGTGCCAGTAGTATACGAGGGGCTAGCGGAAACAATGAGCAGTTCTTC
d_gene: NA; abundance: once; j_gene: TRBJ2-7; v_gene: TRBV11-2; CDR3aa: CASSPLFESRLEQYF; CDR3nt: TGTGCCAGCAGCCCGTTGTTCGAGAGTCGTCTCGAGCAGTACTTC
d_gene: TRBD1; abundance: NA; j_gene: TRBJ1-1; v_gene: TRBV4-1; CDR3aa: CASEEDRGNTEAFF; CDR3nt: TGCGCCAGCGAAGAGGACAGGGGTAACACTGAAGCTTTCTTT
d_gene: NA; abundance: NA; j_gene: TRBJ1-5; v_gene: TRBV19; CDR3aa: CASSTGGVGNQPQHF; CDR3nt: TGTGCCAGTAGTACGGGGGGCGTAGGAAATCAGCCCCAGCATTTT
d_gene: NA; abundance: NA; j_gene: TRBJ1-2; v_gene: TRBV6-5; CDR3aa: CASRQALHEGYTF; CDR3nt: TGTGCCAGCAGACAGGCCCTCCACGAAGGCTACACCTTC
d_gene: NA; abundance: once; j_gene: TRBJ1-6; v_gene: TRBV11-2; CDR3aa: CASSLSRSPLNSPLHF; CDR3nt: TGTGCCAGCAGCTTAAGTCGTAGCCCCCTTAATTCACCCCTCCACTTT
d_gene: NA; abundance: NA; j_gene: TRBJ1-3; v_gene: TRBV5-6; CDR3aa: CASSPTGLPGNTIYF; CDR3nt: TGTGCCAGCAGCCCCACAGGGCTACCGGGAAACACCATATATTTT
d_gene: TRBD1; abundance: NA; j_gene: TRBJ1-5; v_gene: TRBV2; CDR3aa: CASRDRIGSQPQHF; CDR3nt: TGTGCCAGCAGGGACAGGATTGGAAGTCAGCCCCAGCATTTT
d_gene: NA; abundance: NA; j_gene: TRBJ2-5; v_gene: TRBV14; CDR3aa: CASSQGVVETQYF; CDR3nt: TGTGCCAGCAGCCAAGGAGTTGTCGAGACCCAGTACTTC
d_gene: NA; abundance: NA; j_gene: TRBJ1-1; v_gene: TRBV15; CDR3aa: CATGGLTSNTEAFF; CDR3nt: TGTGCCACCGGAGGACTTACTTCGAACACTGAAGCTTTCTTT